This TCR beta chain was recovered during a study of STAT5B mutations in CD4+ large granular lymphocyte leukemia. Study findings and constraints: TRBV06-family usage was enriched in top patient clones (8/27) versus controls (2/35).

Libraries were prepared by immunoSEQ multiplex PCR; TCRdb keeps only in-frame clonotypes and omits some of them. In the table there are over 35,000 clones, 81% of which are singletons. About this clone: Its antigen is undetermined.

Per germline, CDR1 MNHEY and CDR2 SVGAGI. The trim removed 4 bases at V and 2 bases at J, leaving 4 bases unmatched. This CDR3 contains 14 residues. The TCR comes from a human donor in good health. The rearrangement links TRBV6-5 to TRBJ1-2, with TRBD1 matching 7 bases. The sample was CD4+ T cells from blood buffy coats. CDR3 loop: CASSWDRKNYGYTF. The CDR3 coding sequence is TGTGCCAGCAGTTGGGACAGAAAAAACTATGGCTACACCTTC.